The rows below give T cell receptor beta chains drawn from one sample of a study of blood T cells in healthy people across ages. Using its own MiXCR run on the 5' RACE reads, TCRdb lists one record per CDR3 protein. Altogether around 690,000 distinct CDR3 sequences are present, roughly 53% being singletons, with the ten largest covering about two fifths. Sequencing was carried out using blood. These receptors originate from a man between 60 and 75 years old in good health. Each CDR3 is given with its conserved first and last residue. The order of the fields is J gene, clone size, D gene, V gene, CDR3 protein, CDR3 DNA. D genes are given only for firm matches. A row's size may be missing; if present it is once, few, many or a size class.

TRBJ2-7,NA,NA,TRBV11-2,CASSLARGTAYEQYF,TGTGCCAGCAGCTTAGCCCGCGGGACAGCCTACGAGCAGTACTTC
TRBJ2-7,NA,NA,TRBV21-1,CASRCSRWSYEQYF,TGTGCCAGCAGATGCAGCAGGTGGTCCTACGAGCAGTACTTC
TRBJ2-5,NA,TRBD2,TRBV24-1,CATSDSPGLAGPQETQYF,TGTGCCACCAGTGATTCGCCGGGACTAGCGGGCCCACAAGAGACCCAGTACTTC
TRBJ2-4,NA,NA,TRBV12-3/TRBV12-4,CASSPADRTSAKNIQYF,TGTGCCAGCAGTCCAGCCGACAGGACCTCAGCCAAAAACATTCAGTACTTC
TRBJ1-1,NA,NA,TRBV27,CASRASQATEAFF,TGTGCCAGCAGAGCAAGCCAGGCAACTGAAGCTTTCTTT
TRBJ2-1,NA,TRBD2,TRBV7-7,CASSSGTSGNEQFF,TGTGCCAGCAGCTCAGGGACTAGCGGGAATGAGCAGTTCTTC
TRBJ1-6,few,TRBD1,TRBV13,CASSLVLGRTGHNSPLHF,TGTGCCAGCAGCTTAGTACTGGGGCGGACAGGGCATAATTCACCCCTCCACTTT
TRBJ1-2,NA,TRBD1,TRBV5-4,CASSLVAGGNYGYTF,TGTGCCAGCAGCTTGGTCGCAGGGGGGAATTATGGCTACACCTTC
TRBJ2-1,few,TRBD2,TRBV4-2,CASSQVGGGTNNEQFF,TGTGCCAGCAGCCAAGTCGGCGGGGGGACAAACAATGAGCAGTTCTTC
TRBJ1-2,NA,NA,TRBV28,CASRPQIPHGYTF,TGTGCCAGCAGACCTCAGATACCCCATGGCTACACCTTC
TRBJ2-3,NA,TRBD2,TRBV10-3,CAISESGSGGAGDTQYF,TGTGCCATCAGTGAGTCGGGTAGCGGGGGGGCAGGAGATACGCAGTATTTT
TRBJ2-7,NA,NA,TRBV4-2,CASSQDAEEHSYEQYF,TGTGCCAGCAGCCAAGATGCGGAGGAGCACAGCTACGAGCAGTACTTC
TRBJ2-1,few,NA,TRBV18,CASSPGSPNEQFF,TGTGCCAGCTCACCCGGTTCTCCCAATGAGCAGTTCTTC
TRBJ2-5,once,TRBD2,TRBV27,CASSFRLAGDAVGTQYF,TGTGCCAGCAGTTTCCGGCTAGCGGGGGACGCGGTGGGGACCCAGTACTTC
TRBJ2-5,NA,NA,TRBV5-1,CASKLPLNSAGSETQYF,TGCGCCAGCAAACTACCCCTTAACTCCGCAGGGTCAGAGACCCAGTACTTC
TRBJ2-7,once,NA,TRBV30,CAWSRSSYNEQYF,TGTGCCTGGAGTAGGAGCTCCTACAATGAGCAGTACTTC
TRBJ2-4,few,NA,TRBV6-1,CASSPNDAGAIQYF,TGTGCCAGCAGTCCAAACGACGCGGGGGCCATTCAGTACTTC
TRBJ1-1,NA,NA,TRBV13,CASRSPNTEAFF,TGTGCCAGCAGATCGCCGAACACTGAAGCTTTCTTT
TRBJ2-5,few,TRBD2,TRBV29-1,CSITGTSGGKETQYF,TGCAGCATTACCGGGACTAGCGGGGGAAAAGAGACCCAGTACTTC
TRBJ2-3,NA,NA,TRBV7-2,CASSLQRNMDTQYF,TGTGCCAGCAGCCTACAACGAAATATGGATACGCAGTATTTT
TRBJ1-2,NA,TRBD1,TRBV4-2,CASSRDRDPRGGYTF,TGTGCCAGCAGCCGAGACAGGGACCCAAGGGGAGGCTACACCTTC
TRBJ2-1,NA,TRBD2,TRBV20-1,CSARDWGSPASGGSEQFF,TGCAGTGCTAGAGATTGGGGATCCCCGGCTAGCGGGGGGAGTGAGCAGTTCTTC
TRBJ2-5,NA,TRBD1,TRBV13,CASSLARDRVYETQYF,TGTGCCAGCAGCTTAGCACGGGACAGGGTGTATGAGACCCAGTACTTC
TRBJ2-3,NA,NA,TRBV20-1,CSATTDATDTQYF,TGCAGTGCCACCACCGACGCCACAGATACGCAGTATTTT
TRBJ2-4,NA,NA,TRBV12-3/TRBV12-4,CASSLEPRMSQYF,TGTGCCAGCAGTTTGGAACCACGGATGTCCCAGTACTTC
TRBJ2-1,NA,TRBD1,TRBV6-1,CASTPTPAGTGGMDEQFF,TGTGCCAGCACCCCCACTCCAGCCGGGACAGGGGGCATGGATGAGCAGTTCTTC
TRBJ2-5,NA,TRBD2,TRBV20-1,CRMGLAVEETQYF,TGCAGGATGGGACTAGCGGTTGAAGAGACCCAGTACTTC
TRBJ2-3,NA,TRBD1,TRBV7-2,CASSLGDRGHDTQYF,TGTGCCAGCAGCTTAGGGGACAGGGGGCACGATACGCAGTATTTT
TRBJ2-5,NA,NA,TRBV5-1,CASSLDRGIQETQYF,TGCGCCAGCAGCTTGGACCGAGGGATCCAAGAGACCCAGTACTTC
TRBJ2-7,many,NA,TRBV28,CASSTGGLSSYEQYF,TGTGCCAGCAGCACCGGAGGCCTCAGCTCCTACGAGCAGTACTTC
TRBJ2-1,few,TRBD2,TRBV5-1,CASSLTPGLDHEQFF,TGCGCCAGCAGCTTGACGCCGGGACTAGATCATGAGCAGTTCTTC
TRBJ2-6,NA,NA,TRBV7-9,CASSSTGGANVLTF,TGTGCCAGCAGTTCGACAGGTGGGGCCAACGTCCTGACTTTC
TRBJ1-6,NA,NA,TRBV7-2,CATSRTYNSPLHF,TGTGCCACGTCACGGACCTATAATTCACCCCTCCACTTT
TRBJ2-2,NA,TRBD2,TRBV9,CASSQTGGFTGELFF,TGTGCCAGCAGCCAAACGGGAGGGTTCACCGGGGAGCTGTTTTTT
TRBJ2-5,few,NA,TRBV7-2,CASSPRGGWETQYF,TGTGCCAGCAGCCCAAGAGGGGGATGGGAGACCCAGTACTTC
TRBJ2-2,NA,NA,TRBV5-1,CASSLDHLAGELFF,TGCGCCAGCAGCTTGGACCATCTGGCCGGGGAGCTGTTTTTT
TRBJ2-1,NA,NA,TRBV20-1,CSAQRAGAGNEQFF,TGCAGTGCTCAGAGGGCAGGGGCTGGCAATGAGCAGTTCTTC
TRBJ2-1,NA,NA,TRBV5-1,CASSVLGGFEQFF,TGCGCCAGCAGCGTGTTAGGAGGGTTTGAGCAGTTCTTC
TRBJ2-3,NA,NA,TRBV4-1,CASSHPMMSGTDTQYF,TGCGCCAGCAGCCACCCAATGATGTCGGGCACAGATACGCAGTATTTT
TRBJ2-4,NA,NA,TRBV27,CASSHRGGAKNIQYF,TGTGCCAGCAGTCACAGGGGGGGGGCCAAAAACATTCAGTACTTC
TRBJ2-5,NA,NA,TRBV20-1,CSARDSGSPKEAQYF,TGCAGTGCTAGAGATTCCGGGAGCCCTAAAGAGGCCCAGTACTTC
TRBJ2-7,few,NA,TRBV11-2,CASSLSPGDSYEQYF,TGTGCCAGCAGCTTATCCCCCGGGGATTCCTACGAGCAGTACTTC